The 17 T cell receptor beta chains given below trace back to one sample, sequenced in a study of shared clonotypes between healthy human individuals. Naive CD8 cells lacked CD45RO and underwent positive selection for CCR7, leaving out terminally differentiated effector memory CD45RA+ cells. Only in-frame clones appear in the TCRdb table, and some are missing; sequencing was by immunoSEQ multiplex PCR. The repertoire includes 2 million to 2.5 million clones, approximately 95% of them detected once, and about 1.1% sits in the top ten. The sample was naive CD8+ T cells sorted from blood. The origin of the receptors is a man aged 18 to 29 in good health.

The chain has TRBV28 and TRBJ1-2, with D possibly TRBD1 on 6 matching bases. The CDR3 has 13 residues. V lost 3 bases to trimming and J lost 4 bases, with 9 bases between them. Germline assignment: CDR1 MDHEN and CDR2 SYDVKM. CDR3: CASSFDRSYGYTF. CDR3 DNA sequence: TGTGCCAGCAGTTTTGACAGGAGCTATGGCTACACCTTC.

This rearrangement joins TRBV15 to TRBJ2-5; 10 bases are shared with TRBD1. Germline-derived CDR1 and CDR2 are LNHNV and YYDKDF (reference sequence). With 0 bases clipped from V and 5 bases from J, the junction kept 9 bases outside the gene matches. The CDR3 extends over 17 amino acids. The CDR3 bases are TGTGCCACCAGCAGAGATGGGACAGGGGTGGGAGTCGAGACCCAGTACTTC. Its protein product is CATSRDGTGVGVETQYF.

This clone was counted once. The chain joins TRBV6-6 to TRBJ1-4; D might be TRBD1 (5 bases). This CDR3 is built from 14 residues. Germline-derived CDR1 and CDR2 are MNHNY and SVGAGI (reference sequence). V lost 10 bases, J lost 4 bases, and 16 bases lay in between. The CDR3 region is CATCRDADNEKLFF. CDR3 DNA sequence: TGTGCCACTTGCCGGGACGCAGATAATGAAAAACTGTTTTTT.

The rearrangement uses TRBV4-1 and TRBJ2-7; 12 nucleotides agree with TRBD1. The CDR3 totals 15 residues. J was trimmed by 5 bases and V by 4 bases; bases with no gene match: 6. Germline lookup yields CDR1 MGHRA and CDR2 YSYEKL. CDR3 nucleotides: TGCGCCAGCAGCCGCGGGACAGGGGGCTTCAACGAGCAGTACTTC. As protein: CASSRGTGGFNEQYF.

The chain joins TRBV19 to TRBJ1-1; D is unresolved. Trimming cost V 1 base and J 5 bases, with 8 bases left between them. The CDR3 runs 13 residues. Germline V CDR1 and CDR2: LNHDA, SQIVND (reference sequence). The CDR3 DNA reads as TGTGCCAGTAGTATAGGGATGGGGACTGAAGCTTTCTTT. Protein: CASSIGMGTEAFF.

The chain couples TRBV10-3 to TRBJ2-1; 14 nucleotides align to TRBD2. After removal of 4 bases from V and 8 bases from J, the junction contained 7 bases not matched to a gene. Germline V gives CDR1 ENHRY, CDR2 SYGVKD. The CDR3 sequence is 16 residues long. CDR3 residues: CAISGGTSGSNDEQFF. The CDR3 DNA reads as TGTGCCATCAGTGGGGGGACTAGCGGGAGTAACGATGAGCAGTTCTTC.

V is TRBV5-4 and J is TRBJ1-1; D gene ambiguous. There are 14 residues in the CDR3. CDR1 and CDR2 (germline): SGHNT, YYREEE (reference sequence). V lost 2 bases and J 0 bases, leaving 8 bases between the germline ends. CDR3 in DNA: TGTGCCAGCAGCTTTGAGACTATGAACACTGAAGCTTTCTTT. Amino acids: CASSFETMNTEAFF.

The V call is TRBV27, the J call TRBJ1-2; no definite D call. The germline CDR1 and CDR2 sequences are MNHEY and SMNVEV (reference sequence). V was clipped by 11 bases and J by 4 bases, with 11 bases between them. The CDR3 sequence is 11 residues long. CDR3 nucleotides: TGTGCCGCCGGGCAGCTCTATGGCTACACCTTC. Translated: CAAGQLYGYTF.

This chain uses TRBV5-4 with TRBJ2-5; D possibly matches TRBD1 or TRBD2 (6 bases each). The germline V and J ends were trimmed by 1 base and 5 bases, with 9 bases remaining between them. The germline CDR1 and CDR2 sequences are SGHNT and YYREEE (reference sequence). This CDR3 has 13 amino acids. The CDR3 region is CASSLTGRETQYF. CDR3 DNA: TGTGCCAGCAGCTTGACAGGGAGGGAGACCCAGTACTTC. The full variable domain, completed using reference TRBV5-4 and TRBJ2-5, is ETGVTQSPTHLIKTRGQQVTLRCSSQSGHNTVSWYQQALGQGPQFIFQYYREEENGRGNFPPRFSGLQFPNYSSELNVNALELDDSALYLCASSLTGRETQYFGPGTRLLVL.

The V call is TRBV18, the J call TRBJ2-2; D is unresolved. CDR3 length: 14 amino acids. Trimming stripped 2 bases from V and 6 bases from J, with 10 bases between. From germline, CDR1 is KGHSH and CDR2 LQKENI. CDR3: CASSPVPEPGELFF. CDR3 bases: TGTGCCAGCTCACCAGTGCCGGAGCCCGGGGAGCTGTTTTTT.

The rearrangement links TRBV4-3 to TRBJ2-7; unclear D gene. The germline V and J ends were trimmed by 0 bases and 7 bases, with 16 bases remaining between them. The CDR3 totals 15 residues. The germline V gene has CDR1 LGHNA and CDR2 YSLEER. The DNA for the CDR3 is TGCGCCAGCAGCCAAGATATCGGCCCCGGGTGGGAGCAGTACTTC. Its translation is CASSQDIGPGWEQYF.

This chain uses TRBV29-1 with TRBJ1-2; a weak D match, TRBD1 (6 bases). The V end lost 4 bases, the J end lost 4 bases, and 13 bases lay between the germline ends. The CDR3 runs to 13 residues. The V gene's germline CDR1 is SQVTM and CDR2 ANQGSEA. The chain's CDR3 is CSVATPGAYGYTF. The CDR3 nucleotides are TGCAGCGTTGCCACGCCAGGGGCCTATGGCTACACCTTC. The whole variable domain, remainder taken from reference TRBV29-1 and TRBJ1-2, is SAVISQKPSRDICQRGTSLTIQCQVDSQVTMMFWYRQQPGQSLTLIATANQGSEATYESGFVIDKFPISRPNLTFSTLTVSNMSPEDSSIYLCSVATPGAYGYTFGSGTRLTVV.

This clone was counted a single time. The chain couples TRBV27 to TRBJ2-7; 8 positions match TRBD1. The V segment lost 3 bases and the J segment 7 bases; nucleotides outside the gene matches: 11. From germline, CDR1 is MNHEY and CDR2 SMNVEV (reference sequence). The length of the CDR3 is 15 residues. CDR3 sequence: CASSFMLGQAQEQYF. Written as DNA, the CDR3 is TGTGCCAGCAGTTTCATGTTGGGACAGGCCCAAGAGCAGTACTTC.

As regards this clone: Other DNA sequences in the sample encode the same CDR3. V and J are TRBV27 and TRBJ1-4; 9 bases line up with TRBD1. The junction had 4 bases not matched to a gene; V was cut back by 4 bases and J by 7 bases. CDR1 MNHEY and CDR2 SMNVEV come from the germline V gene (reference sequence). The CDR3 totals 14 residues. The CDR3 bases are TGTGCCAGCAGTTATGGGACAGGGCCTGAAAAACTGTTTTTT. This translates into CASSYGTGPEKLFF.

This rearrangement joins TRBV11-2 to TRBJ2-2; 9 positions match TRBD2. The CDR3 length is 18 residues. V lost 4 bases and J lost 4; bases outside the gene matches: 13. Per the germline V gene, CDR1 is SGHAT and CDR2 is FQNNGV. CDR3 in DNA: TGTGCCAGCAGCTCGATAGTGCTTAGCGGGAGATCCACCGGGGAGCTGTTTTTT. It is translated as CASSSIVLSGRSTGELFF. The full variable domain, rest sourced from reference TRBV11-2 and TRBJ2-2, is EAGVAQSPRYKIIEKRQSVAFWCNPISGHATLYWYQQILGQGPKLLIQFQNNGVVDDSQLPKDRFSAERLKGVDSTLKIQPAKLEDSAVYLCASSSIVLSGRSTGELFFGEGSRLTVL.

V is TRBV6-5 and J is TRBJ1-1; TRBD1 might be the D (6 bases). V lost 5 bases to trimming and J lost 9 bases, with 22 bases between them. Germline-derived CDR1 and CDR2 are MNHEY and SVGAGI. This CDR3 comprises 15 residues. The CDR3 coding sequence is TGTGCCAGCAGTATTGACAGGACAGCGGGGTTGAAAGCTTTCTTT. It codes for CASSIDRTAGLKAFF.

This chain uses TRBV29-1 with TRBJ1-2; 11 bases map to TRBD1. The CDR3 sequence is 16 residues long. V lost 6 bases and J lost 4; bases outside the gene matches: 13. Per germline, CDR1 SQVTM and CDR2 ANQGSEA. The CDR3 coding sequence is TGCAGCGTCGAACCCGCGGACAGGGGGCTTCTCTATGGCTACACCTTC. This sequence encodes CSVEPADRGLLYGYTF.